This T cell receptor beta chain is from a study of CD8+ T cells in alopecia areata. The overall study: Treated patients took oral tofacitinib at 5 to 10 mg twice daily.

Study-wide findings and caveats: Clonality exceeded that of normal scalp in lesional scalp, most notably in alopecia totalis/universalis.

With regard to this clone: Its specificity is not known.

Extraction of RNA preceded its reverse transcription into cDNA, which served as the sequencing template. Sequenced by immunoSEQ multiplex PCR; TCRdb stores in-frame clones only, minus some. The data contain 180,000 or so clones, just over 65% of them seen just once; the ten biggest clones take up over 9.5%. From alopecia areata patients, lesional scalp punch biopsies and peripheral blood were collected. Investigators sorted PBMCs to obtain both CD4+ and CD8+ T cells. The CDR3 consists of 18 residues. CDR1 SGHRS and CDR2 YFSETQ come from the germline V gene. V was trimmed by 0 bases and J by 3 bases, leaving 21 bases between them.

The sequence was obtained from a human donor with alopecia areata. J is TRBJ1-1 and V is TRBV5-1, with D possibly matching TRBD1 (6 bases). The sequenced sample was CD8+ T cells sorted from blood, obtained at week 0. The CDR3 sequence: CASSLVGTPMGNYTEAFF. CDR3 bases: TGCGCCAGCAGCTTGGTCGGGACACCAATGGGGAATTACACTGAAGCTTTCTTT.